What follows is one T cell receptor beta chain and its context. This clonotype appeared many times. Its antigen is unknown. No DNA is shown, since the ends of the CDR3 on it are uncertain; the CDR3 is the one TCRdb lists. Per the publication, the treatment or condition label means: allogeneic hematopoietic cell transplantation with graft depleted of TCRalphabeta T cells and CD19 B cells. Transplant recipients were children who received TCRalphabeta/CD19-depleted allogeneic hematopoietic cell grafts. These data are taken from a study of T-cell reconstitution after alpha-beta-depleted transplantation in children (dated by TCRdb to 2016 to 2017). Concerning the study at large: The study quantitatively tracked T-cell immune reconstitution after TCRalphabeta/CD19-depleted allogeneic hematopoietic cell transplantation in children using TCR repertoire profiling. The paper's findings and limits, for the study overall: In some patients, high TCRbeta diversity at day 60 was attributed to recipient T cells and intrathymic progenitors that had survived conditioning. The frequencies of hyperexpanded clones fell over the following months, and after one year, T-cell counts and TCRbeta diversity were mostly attributed to newly produced T cells. Apparently early alphabetaT-cell count recovery about two months after transplant reportedly relied on only several hundred rapidly expanded clones derived from non-depleted graft cells.

Library method: PCR. Reads for this sample came from an Illumina HiSeq 2500. To normalize quantification of the TCRbeta repertoire, the TCR libraries were built with molecular barcoding that relied on unique molecular identifiers. The raw public data were reprocessed by TCRdb itself: fastp quality trimming at Q25, MiXCR clonotype calling, in-frame beta chains only. Each entry merges the rows of one CDR3 protein and shows their most common DNA and genes. Counted in this sample were hundreds of thousands of distinct CDR3 sequences; 6.5% to 10% of them appeared once. Of the sample, nearly 6.5% is held by the ten largest clones. The CDR3 sequence holds 14 residues, the cysteine and phenylalanine included. Looking up the germline V gene (reference sequence) yields CDR1 DFQATT and CDR2 SNEGSKA.

This receptor was identified in a male patient younger than 18 who had a stem cell transplant for acute lymphoblastic leukemia, so the T cells may come from the graft donor. The chain is encoded by TRBV20-1 joined to TRBJ1-4; the table's D call, TRBD1, was not checked against the DNA. The sequenced sample was PBMCs, mostly from graft donor cells, obtained 180 days after TCRalphabeta/CD19-depleted stem cell transplant. Here the CDR3 is given as CSAAAPGQMKNCFF.